This T cell receptor beta chain appears in the sequencing data of a study of cytomegalovirus exposure and HLA in healthy donors. Study observations and caveats: Sequencing probably produced one cluster of sequence variants that were highly shared. Through in vitro validation, three CMV-associated chains were shown to be specific for CMV antigens. Later analysis identified several of the most significant clusters that appeared linked to common viral pathogens.

PCR primers comprised 60 Vbeta and 13 Jbeta primers. Sequenced by immunoSEQ multiplex PCR; TCRdb stores in-frame clones only, minus some. The table has 90,000 to 120,000 clones, 65% to 85% seen once; the top ten hold 2% to 2.5%. A word on this clone: Its antigen remains unknown.

Between the trimmed V and J ends, which lost 6 bases and 3 bases, there was a span of 15 bases. There are 14 residues in the CDR3. CDR1 SNHLY and CDR2 FYNNEI come from the germline V gene. Material for sequencing was PBMCs. This rearrangement joins TRBV2 to TRBJ2-7, with TRBD2 as a possible D gene (6 bases). The receptor was derived from a man younger than 45 in good health and CMV-seronegative. As DNA, the CDR3 is TGTGCCAGCAGGGAGGGAAGGTCCTTCTACGAGCAGTACTTC. This codes for CASREGRSFYEQYF.